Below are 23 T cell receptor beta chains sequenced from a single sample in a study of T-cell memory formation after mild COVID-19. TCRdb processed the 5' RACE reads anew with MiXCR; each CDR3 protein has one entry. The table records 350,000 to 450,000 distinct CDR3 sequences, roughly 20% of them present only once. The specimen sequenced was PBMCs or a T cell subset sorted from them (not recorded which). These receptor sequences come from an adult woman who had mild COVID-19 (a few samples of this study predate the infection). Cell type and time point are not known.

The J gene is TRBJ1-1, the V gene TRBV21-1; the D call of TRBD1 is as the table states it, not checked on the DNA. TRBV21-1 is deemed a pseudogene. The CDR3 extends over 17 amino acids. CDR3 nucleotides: TGTGCCAGCAGCAAAGCGCTTACAGGGGGCGCTTACGGTGAAGCTTTCTTT. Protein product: CASSKALTGGAYGEAFF.

CDR3 protein: CSVSQGRGAGNTIYF. The CDR3 region has the DNA TGCAGCGTATCTCAAGGGAGGGGAGCTGGAAACACCATATATTTT. The chain uses TRBV29-1 and TRBJ1-3; weak D call: TRBD1 (5 bases). Germline CDR1 and CDR2: SQVTM and ANQGSEA. The CDR3 totals 15 residues. The V gene lost 6 bases and the J gene lost 2 bases, with 17 bases spanning the gap.

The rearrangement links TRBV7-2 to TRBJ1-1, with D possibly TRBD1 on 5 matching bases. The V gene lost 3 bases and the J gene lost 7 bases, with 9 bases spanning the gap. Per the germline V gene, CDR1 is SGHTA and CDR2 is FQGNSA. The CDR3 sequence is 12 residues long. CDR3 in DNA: TGTGCCAGCAGCTTCGGGACTAATGAAGCTTTCTTT. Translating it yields CASSFGTNEAFF.

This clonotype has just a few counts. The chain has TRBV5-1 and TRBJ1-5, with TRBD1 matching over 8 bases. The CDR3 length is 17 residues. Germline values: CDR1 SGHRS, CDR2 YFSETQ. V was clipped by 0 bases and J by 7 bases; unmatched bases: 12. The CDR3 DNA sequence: TGCGCCAGCAGCTTGGGTGCAACAGACAGGGGAGGGCAGCCCCAGCATTTT. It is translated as CASSLGATDRGGQPQHF. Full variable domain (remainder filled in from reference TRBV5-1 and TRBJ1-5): KAGVTQTPRYLIKTRGQQVTLSCSPISGHRSVSWYQQTPGQGLQFLFEYFSETQRNKGNFPGRFSGRQFSNSRSEMNVSTLELGDSALYLCASSLGATDRGGQPQHFGDGTRLSIL.

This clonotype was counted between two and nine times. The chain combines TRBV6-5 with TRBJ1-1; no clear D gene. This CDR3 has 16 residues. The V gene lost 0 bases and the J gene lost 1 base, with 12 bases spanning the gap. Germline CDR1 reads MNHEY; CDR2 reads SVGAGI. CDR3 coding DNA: TGTGCCAGCAGTTACTCAGTGCAACGGAGGAACACTGAAGCTTTCTTT. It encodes CASSYSVQRRNTEAFF.

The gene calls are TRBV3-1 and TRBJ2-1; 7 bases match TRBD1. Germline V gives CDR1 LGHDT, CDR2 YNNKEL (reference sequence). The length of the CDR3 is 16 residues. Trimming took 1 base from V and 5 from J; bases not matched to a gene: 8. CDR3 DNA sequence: TGTGCCAGCAGCCAAGGTGGCACAGGGGATAACAATGAGCAGTTCTTC. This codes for CASSQGGTGDNNEQFF.

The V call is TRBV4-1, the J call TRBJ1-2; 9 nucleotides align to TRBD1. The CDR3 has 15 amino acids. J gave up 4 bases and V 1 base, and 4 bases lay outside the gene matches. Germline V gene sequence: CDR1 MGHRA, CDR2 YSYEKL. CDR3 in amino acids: CASSQGGQGLYGYTF. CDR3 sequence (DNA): TGCGCCAGCAGCCAAGGGGGACAGGGACTCTATGGCTACACCTTC.

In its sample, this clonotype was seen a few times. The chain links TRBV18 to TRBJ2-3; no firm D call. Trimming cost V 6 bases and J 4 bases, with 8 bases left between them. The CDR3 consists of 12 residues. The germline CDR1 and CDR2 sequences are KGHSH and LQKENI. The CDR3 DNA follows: TGTGCCAGCTCTACCCAGCCAGATACGCAGTATTTT. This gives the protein CASSTQPDTQYF.

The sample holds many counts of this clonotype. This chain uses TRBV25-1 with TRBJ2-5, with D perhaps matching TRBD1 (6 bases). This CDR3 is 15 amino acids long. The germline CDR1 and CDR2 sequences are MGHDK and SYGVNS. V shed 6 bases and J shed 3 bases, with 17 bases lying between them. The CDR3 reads CASRSSRDIEETQYF. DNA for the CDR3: TGTGCCAGCAGGTCGTCCCGGGACATAGAAGAGACCCAGTACTTC.

CDR3 sequence reads: CASSPTAGVSSPLHF. The DNA of the CDR3 is TGTGCCAGCAGTCCAACGGCAGGGGTTTCTTCACCCCTCCACTTT. The V and J genes are TRBV3-1 and TRBJ1-6; a possible D gene is TRBD1 (6 bases). The CDR3 is 15 amino acids. Trimming left V 6 bases short and J 9 bases short, with 18 bases between. Germline V gene sequence: CDR1 LGHDT, CDR2 YNNKEL (reference sequence).

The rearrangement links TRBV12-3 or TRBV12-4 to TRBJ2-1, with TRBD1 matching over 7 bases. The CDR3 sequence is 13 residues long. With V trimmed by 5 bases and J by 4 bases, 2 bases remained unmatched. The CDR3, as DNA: TGTGCCAGCAGTACGGGACAGTACAATGAGCAGTTCTTC. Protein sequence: CASSTGQYNEQFF.

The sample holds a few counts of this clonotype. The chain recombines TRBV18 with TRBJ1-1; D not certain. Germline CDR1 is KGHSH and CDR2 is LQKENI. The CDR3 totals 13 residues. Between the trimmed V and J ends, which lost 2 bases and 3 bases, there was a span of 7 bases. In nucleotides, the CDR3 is TGTGCCAGCTCACCAGAATTGCACACTGAAGCTTTCTTT. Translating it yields CASSPELHTEAFF.

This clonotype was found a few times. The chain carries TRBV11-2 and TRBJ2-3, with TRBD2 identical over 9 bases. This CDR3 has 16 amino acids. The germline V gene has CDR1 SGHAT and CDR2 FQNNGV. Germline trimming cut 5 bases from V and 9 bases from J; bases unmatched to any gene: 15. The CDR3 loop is CASSPAAGGAAETQYF. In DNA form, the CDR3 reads TGTGCCAGCAGCCCGGCGGCGGGGGGGGCGGCTGAAACGCAGTATTTT.

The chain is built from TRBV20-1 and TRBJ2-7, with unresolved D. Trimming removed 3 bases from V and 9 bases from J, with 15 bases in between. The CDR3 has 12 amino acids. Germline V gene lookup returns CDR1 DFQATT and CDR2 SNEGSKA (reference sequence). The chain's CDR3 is CSARGSEIGQYF. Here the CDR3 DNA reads TGCAGTGCTAGGGGTTCGGAGATTGGGCAGTACTTC.

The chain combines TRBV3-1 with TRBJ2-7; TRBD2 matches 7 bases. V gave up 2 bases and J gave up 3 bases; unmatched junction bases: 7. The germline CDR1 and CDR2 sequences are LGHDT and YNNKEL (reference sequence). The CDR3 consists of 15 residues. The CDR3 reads CASSQLGGLNYEQYF. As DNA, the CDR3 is TGTGCCAGCAGCCAACTTGGGGGACTAAACTACGAGCAGTACTTC.

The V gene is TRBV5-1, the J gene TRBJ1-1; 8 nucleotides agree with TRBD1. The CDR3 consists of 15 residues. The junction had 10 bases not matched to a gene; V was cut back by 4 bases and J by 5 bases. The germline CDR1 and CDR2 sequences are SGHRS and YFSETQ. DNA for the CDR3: TGCGCCAGCAGCCTAGGGGACAGGTCAAGTACTGAAGCTTTCTTT. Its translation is CASSLGDRSSTEAFF.

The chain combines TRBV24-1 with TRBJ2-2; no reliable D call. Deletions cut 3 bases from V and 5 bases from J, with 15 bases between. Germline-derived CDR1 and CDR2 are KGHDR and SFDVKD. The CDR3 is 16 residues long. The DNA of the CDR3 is TGTGCCACCAGTGATATTGGCTCCTTGGCTACCGGGGAGCTGTTTTTT. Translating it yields CATSDIGSLATGELFF.

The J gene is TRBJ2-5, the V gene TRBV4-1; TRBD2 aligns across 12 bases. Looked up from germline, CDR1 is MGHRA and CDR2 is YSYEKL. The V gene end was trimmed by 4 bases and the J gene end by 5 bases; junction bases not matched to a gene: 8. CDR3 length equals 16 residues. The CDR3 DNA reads TGCGCCAGCAGCCTGGCTAGCGGGGGGGCCAGGGAGACCCAGTACTTC. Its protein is CASSLASGGARETQYF.

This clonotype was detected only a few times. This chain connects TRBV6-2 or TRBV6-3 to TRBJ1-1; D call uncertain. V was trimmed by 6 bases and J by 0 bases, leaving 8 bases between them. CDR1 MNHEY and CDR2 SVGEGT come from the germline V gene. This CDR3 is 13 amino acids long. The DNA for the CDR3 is TGTGCCAGCAGCATGAACCTGAACACTGAAGCTTTCTTT. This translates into CASSMNLNTEAFF.

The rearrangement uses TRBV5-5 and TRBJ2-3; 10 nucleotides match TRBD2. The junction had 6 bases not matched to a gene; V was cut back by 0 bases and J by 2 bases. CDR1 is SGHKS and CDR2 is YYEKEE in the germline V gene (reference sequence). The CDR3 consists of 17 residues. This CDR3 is CASSLARLAGATDTQYF. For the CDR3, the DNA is TGTGCCAGCAGCTTGGCAAGGCTAGCGGGGGCCACAGATACGCAGTATTTT.

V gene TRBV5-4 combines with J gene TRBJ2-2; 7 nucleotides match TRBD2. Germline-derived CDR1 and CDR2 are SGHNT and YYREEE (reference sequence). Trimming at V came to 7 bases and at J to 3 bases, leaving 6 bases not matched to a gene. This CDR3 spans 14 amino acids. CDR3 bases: TGTGCCAGCGGTAGCGGGCAGCACACCGGGGAGCTGTTTTTT. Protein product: CASGSGQHTGELFF. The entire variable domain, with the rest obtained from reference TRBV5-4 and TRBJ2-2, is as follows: ETGVTQSPTHLIKTRGQQVTLRCSSQSGHNTVSWYQQALGQGPQFIFQYYREEENGRGNFPPRFSGLQFPNYSSELNVNALELDDSALYLCASGSGQHTGELFFGEGSRLTVL.

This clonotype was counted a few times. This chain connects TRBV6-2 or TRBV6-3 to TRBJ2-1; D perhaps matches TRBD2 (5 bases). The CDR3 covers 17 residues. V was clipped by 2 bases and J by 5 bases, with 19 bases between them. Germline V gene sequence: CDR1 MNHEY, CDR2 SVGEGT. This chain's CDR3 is CASSYVSGFRSNNEQFF. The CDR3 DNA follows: TGTGCCAGCAGTTACGTTTCGGGGTTTCGGTCTAACAATGAGCAGTTCTTC.

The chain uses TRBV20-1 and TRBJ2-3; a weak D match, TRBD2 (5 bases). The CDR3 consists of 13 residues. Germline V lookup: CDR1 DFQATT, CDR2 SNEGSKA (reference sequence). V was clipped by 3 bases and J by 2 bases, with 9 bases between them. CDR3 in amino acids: CSASPGTTDTQYF. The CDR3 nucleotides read TGCAGTGCTAGTCCGGGAACCACAGATACGCAGTATTTT.